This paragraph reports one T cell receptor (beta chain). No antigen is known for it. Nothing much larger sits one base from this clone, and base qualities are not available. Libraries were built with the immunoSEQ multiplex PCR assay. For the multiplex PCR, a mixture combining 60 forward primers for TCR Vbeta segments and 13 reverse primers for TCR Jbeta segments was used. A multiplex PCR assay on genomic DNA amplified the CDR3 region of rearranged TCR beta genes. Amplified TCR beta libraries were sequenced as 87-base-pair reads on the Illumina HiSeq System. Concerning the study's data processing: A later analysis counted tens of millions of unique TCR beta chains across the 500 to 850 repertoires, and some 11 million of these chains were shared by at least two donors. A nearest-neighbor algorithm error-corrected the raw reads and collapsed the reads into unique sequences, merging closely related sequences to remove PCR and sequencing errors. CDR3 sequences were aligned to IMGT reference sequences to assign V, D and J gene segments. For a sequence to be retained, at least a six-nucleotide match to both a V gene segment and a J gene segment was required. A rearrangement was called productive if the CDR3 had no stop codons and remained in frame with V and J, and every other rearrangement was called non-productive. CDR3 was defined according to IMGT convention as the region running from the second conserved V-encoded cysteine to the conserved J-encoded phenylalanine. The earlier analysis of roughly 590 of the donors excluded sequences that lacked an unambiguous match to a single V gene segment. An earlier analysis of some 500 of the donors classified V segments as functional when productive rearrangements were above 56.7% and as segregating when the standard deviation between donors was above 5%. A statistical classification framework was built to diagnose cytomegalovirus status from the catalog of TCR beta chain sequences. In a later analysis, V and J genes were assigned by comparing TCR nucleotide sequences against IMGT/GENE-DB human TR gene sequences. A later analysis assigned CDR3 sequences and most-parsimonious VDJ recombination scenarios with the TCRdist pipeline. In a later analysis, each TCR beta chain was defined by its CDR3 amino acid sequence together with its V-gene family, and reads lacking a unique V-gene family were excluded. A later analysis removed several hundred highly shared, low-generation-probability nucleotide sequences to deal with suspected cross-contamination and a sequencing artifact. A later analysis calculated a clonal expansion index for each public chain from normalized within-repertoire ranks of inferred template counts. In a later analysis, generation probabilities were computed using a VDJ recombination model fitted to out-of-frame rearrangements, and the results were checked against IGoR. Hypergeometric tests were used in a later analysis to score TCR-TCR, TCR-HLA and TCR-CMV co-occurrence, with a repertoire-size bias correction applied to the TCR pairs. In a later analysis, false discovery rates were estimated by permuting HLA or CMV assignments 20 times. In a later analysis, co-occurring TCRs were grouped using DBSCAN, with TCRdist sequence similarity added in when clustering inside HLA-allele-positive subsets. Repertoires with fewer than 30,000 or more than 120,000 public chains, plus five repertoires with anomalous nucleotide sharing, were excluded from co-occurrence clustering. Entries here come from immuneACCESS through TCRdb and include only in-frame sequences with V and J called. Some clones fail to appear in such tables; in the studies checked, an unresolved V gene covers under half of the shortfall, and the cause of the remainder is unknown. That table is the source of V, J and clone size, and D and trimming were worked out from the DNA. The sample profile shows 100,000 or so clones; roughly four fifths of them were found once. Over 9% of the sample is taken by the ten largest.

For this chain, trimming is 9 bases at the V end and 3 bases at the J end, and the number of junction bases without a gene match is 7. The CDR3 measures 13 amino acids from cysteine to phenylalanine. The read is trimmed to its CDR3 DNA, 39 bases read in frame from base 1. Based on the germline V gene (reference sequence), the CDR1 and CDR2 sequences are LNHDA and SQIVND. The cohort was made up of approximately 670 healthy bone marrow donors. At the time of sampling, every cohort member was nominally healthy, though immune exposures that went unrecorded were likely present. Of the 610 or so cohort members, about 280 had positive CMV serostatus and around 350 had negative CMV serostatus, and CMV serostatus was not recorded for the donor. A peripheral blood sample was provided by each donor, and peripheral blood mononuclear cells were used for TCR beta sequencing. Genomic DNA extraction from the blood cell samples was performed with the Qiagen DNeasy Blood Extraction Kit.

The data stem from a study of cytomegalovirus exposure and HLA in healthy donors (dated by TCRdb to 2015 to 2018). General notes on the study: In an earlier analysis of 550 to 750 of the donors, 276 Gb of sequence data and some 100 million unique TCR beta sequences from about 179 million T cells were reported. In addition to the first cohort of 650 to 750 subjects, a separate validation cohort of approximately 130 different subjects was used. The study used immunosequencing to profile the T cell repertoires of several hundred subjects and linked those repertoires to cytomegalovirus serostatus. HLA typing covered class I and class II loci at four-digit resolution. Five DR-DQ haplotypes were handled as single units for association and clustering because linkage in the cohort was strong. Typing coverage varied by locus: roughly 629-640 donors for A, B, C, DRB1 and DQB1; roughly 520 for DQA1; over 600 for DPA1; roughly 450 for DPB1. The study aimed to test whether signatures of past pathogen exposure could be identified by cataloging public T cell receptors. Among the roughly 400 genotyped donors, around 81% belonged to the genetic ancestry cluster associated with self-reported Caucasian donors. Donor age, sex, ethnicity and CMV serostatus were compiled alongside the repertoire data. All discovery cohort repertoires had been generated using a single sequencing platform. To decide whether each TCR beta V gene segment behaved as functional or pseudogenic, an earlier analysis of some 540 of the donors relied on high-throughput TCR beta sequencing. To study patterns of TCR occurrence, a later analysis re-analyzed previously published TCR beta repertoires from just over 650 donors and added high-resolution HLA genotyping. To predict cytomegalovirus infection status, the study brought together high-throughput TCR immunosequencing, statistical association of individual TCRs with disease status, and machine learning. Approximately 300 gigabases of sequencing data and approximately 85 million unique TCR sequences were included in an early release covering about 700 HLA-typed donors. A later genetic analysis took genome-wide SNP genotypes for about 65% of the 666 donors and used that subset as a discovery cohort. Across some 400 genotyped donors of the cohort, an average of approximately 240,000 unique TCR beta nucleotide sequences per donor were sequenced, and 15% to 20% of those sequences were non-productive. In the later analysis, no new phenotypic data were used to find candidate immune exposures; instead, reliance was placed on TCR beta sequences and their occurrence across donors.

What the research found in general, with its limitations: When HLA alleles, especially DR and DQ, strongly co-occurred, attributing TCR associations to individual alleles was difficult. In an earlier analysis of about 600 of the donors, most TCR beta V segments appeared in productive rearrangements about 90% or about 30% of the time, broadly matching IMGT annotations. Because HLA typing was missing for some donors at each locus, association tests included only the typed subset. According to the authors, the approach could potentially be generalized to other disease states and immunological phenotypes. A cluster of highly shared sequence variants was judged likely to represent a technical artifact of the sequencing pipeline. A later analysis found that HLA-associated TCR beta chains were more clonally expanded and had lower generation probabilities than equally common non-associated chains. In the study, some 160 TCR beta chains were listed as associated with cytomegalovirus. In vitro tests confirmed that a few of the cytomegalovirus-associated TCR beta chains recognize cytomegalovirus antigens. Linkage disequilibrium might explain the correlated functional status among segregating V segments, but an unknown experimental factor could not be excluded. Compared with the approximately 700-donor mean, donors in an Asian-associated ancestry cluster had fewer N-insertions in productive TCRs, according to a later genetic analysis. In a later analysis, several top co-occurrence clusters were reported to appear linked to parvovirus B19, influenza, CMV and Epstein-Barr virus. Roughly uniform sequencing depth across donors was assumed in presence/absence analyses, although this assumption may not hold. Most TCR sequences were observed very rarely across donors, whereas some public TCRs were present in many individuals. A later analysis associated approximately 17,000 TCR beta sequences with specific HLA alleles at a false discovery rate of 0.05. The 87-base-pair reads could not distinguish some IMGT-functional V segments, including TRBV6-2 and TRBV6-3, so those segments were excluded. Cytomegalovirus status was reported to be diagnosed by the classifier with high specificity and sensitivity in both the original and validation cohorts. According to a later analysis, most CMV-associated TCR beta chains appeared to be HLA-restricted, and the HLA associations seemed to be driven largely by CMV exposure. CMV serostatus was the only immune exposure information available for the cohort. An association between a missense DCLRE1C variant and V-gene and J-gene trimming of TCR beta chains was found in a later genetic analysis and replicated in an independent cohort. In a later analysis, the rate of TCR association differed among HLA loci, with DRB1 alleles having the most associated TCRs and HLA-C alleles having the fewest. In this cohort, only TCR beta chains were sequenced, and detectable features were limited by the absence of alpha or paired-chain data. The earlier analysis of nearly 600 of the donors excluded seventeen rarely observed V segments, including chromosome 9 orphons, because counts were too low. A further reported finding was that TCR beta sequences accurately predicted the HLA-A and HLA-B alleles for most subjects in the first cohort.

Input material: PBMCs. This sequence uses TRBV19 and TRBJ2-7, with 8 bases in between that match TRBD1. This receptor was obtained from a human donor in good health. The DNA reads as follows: TGTGCCAGCTCCGGGACAGGTTACTACGAGCAGTACTTC. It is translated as CASSGTGYYEQYF.